The 28 T cell receptor beta chains below were found in one sample sequenced in a study of blood T cell repertoires in COVID-19. TCRdb keeps only in-frame clones here, not all; method: immunoSEQ multiplex PCR. This table holds 350,000 or so clones, approximately 89% found once. Specimen: peripheral blood. These receptor sequences come from a woman in her 30s with COVID-19, enrolled during active disease.

V usage is TRBV28 and J usage is TRBJ1-6; 8 bases map to TRBD1. The V and J ends lost 8 bases and 10 bases, in that order; junction bases with no gene match: 13. This CDR3 comprises 15 residues. Per germline, CDR1 MDHEN and CDR2 SYDVKM. The CDR3 sequence is CASAPTGASDSPLHF. As DNA, the CDR3 is TGTGCCAGCGCCCCGACAGGGGCCAGTGACTCACCCCTCCACTTT.

The chain joins TRBV19 to TRBJ2-2; TRBD2 might be the D (6 bases). The CDR3 runs to 15 residues. The V and J ends lost 3 bases and 5 bases respectively, with 13 bases between them. Germline V lookup: CDR1 LNHDA, CDR2 SQIVND (reference sequence). CDR3 region: CASSIGAGGTGELFF. CDR3 coding DNA: TGTGCCAGTAGTATTGGGGCAGGAGGGACCGGGGAGCTGTTTTTT.

V gene TRBV7-9 combines with J gene TRBJ2-5; tentative D call: TRBD2 (5 bases). CDR3 length: 13 residues. CDR1 and CDR2 from the germline V gene are SEHNR and FQNEAQ (reference sequence). With 1 base removed from V and 5 bases from J, the gap between germline ends came to 8 bases. DNA of the CDR3: TGTGCCAGCAGCTTAGGAGGGCCGGAGACCCAGTACTTC. Translating gives CASSLGGPETQYF.

The chain carries TRBV11-2 and TRBJ1-2; no clear D. From germline, CDR1 is SGHAT and CDR2 FQNNGV. The CDR3 spans 13 residues. The V end lost 5 bases, the J end lost 4 bases, and 11 bases lay between the germline ends. This chain's CDR3 is CASSPSRLYGYTF. The DNA for the CDR3 is TGTGCCAGCAGCCCCTCCAGACTCTATGGCTACACCTTC.

The V and J genes are TRBV27 and TRBJ1-2; tentatively, D is TRBD1 (6 bases). CDR3 length equals 11 residues. Germline lookup yields CDR1 MNHEY and CDR2 SMNVEV (reference sequence). V lost 9 bases to trimming and J lost 6 bases, with 11 bases between them. The CDR3 loop is CASKSGDGYTF. The DNA for the CDR3 is TGTGCCAGTAAATCAGGGGATGGCTACACCTTC.

V and J are TRBV7-9 and TRBJ1-4; unclear D gene. The germline gives CDR1 SEHNR, CDR2 FQNEAQ (reference sequence). The V gene lost 0 bases and the J gene lost 0 bases, with 5 bases spanning the gap. The CDR3 is made up of 15 amino acids. The CDR3 loop is CASSLAVATNEKLFF. The CDR3 nucleotides are TGTGCCAGCAGCTTAGCCGTTGCAACTAATGAAAAACTGTTTTTT.

This clone has just one count. Other DNA variants within this sample encode the same CDR3. The V call is TRBV28, the J call TRBJ2-6; D may be TRBD2 (5 bases). The CDR3 consists of 15 residues. From germline, CDR1 is MDHEN and CDR2 SYDVKM. The V end lost 3 bases, the J end lost 1 base, and 7 bases lay between the germline ends. The CDR3 is CASSFRGSGANVLTF. The CDR3 coding sequence is TGTGCCAGCAGTTTTAGAGGGTCTGGGGCCAACGTCCTGACTTTC.

The chain recombines TRBV9 with TRBJ2-1; 16 bases agree with TRBD2. The germline CDR1 and CDR2 sequences are SGDLS and YYNGEE. CDR3 size: 17 residues. V shed 2 bases and J 9 bases; nucleotides not matched to a gene: 8. CDR3 nucleotides: TGTGCCAGCAGCGTCGGGACTAGCGGGGGGGTCGGTGGTGAGCAGTTCTTC. Translated, it gives CASSVGTSGGVGGEQFF.

Comments on this clone: The junction shows a germline mismatch at one end, possibly a read error. This specimen includes other DNA sequences encoding the same CDR3. The chain employs TRBV4-3 and TRBJ2-3, with 10 bases that match TRBD2. Germline V gene data show CDR1 as LGHNA and CDR2 as YSLEER. This CDR3 has 18 residues. In DNA, the CDR3 is TGCGCCAGTAGCCAAGGGAAAGCGGGGGGGCCGACCACAGATACGCAGTATTTT. Translating gives CASSQGKAGGPTTDTQYF.

The chain links TRBV7-6 to TRBJ2-2, with TRBD2 identical over 11 bases. Trimming took 6 bases from V and 5 from J; bases not matched to a gene: 5. Germline CDR1 and CDR2: SGHVS and FNYEAQ. This CDR3 is built from 15 residues. The CDR3 reads CASSYASGGTGELFF. CDR3 coding DNA: TGTGCCAGCAGTTATGCTAGCGGGGGGACCGGGGAGCTGTTTTTT. Based on the CDR3 plus reference TRBV7-6 and TRBJ2-2, the full variable domain is GAGVSQSPRYKVTKRGQDVALRCDPISGHVSLYWYRQALGQGPEFLTYFNYEAQQDKSGLPNDRFSAERPEGSISTLTIQRTEQRDSAMYRCASSYASGGTGELFFGEGSRLTVL.

V usage is TRBV4-3 and J usage is TRBJ2-2; the match to TRBD1 covers 9 bases. Trimming removed 4 bases from V and 3 bases from J; junction bases left unmatched: 6. CDR1 is LGHNA, CDR2 YSLEER, per germline. The CDR3 sequence is 16 residues long. This CDR3 is CASSRRTGADTGELFF. The CDR3 bases are TGCGCCAGCAGCCGACGGACAGGGGCAGACACCGGGGAGCTGTTTTTT.

The genes are TRBV7-2 and TRBJ2-7, with 7 bases lining up with TRBD1. Germline CDR1 SGHTA, CDR2 FQGNSA. The trim removed 6 bases at V and 2 bases at J, leaving 4 bases unmatched. The CDR3 has 13 residues. The CDR3 spells CASRRDRAYEQYF. The CDR3 nucleotides read TGTGCCAGCAGGCGAGACAGGGCCTACGAGCAGTACTTC.

The chain combines TRBV4-1 with TRBJ1-6; D call uncertain. The CDR3 length is 17 residues. Germline assignment: CDR1 MGHRA and CDR2 YSYEKL. V lost 4 bases to trimming and J lost 1 base, with 14 bases between them. For the CDR3, the DNA is TGCGCCAGCAGCCTTACTAGGATGAGGTCCTATAATTCACCCCTCCACTTT. It translates to CASSLTRMRSYNSPLHF.

The genes are TRBV5-6 and TRBJ2-7; 9 bases map to TRBD1. V lost 4 bases, J lost 0 bases, and 5 bases stayed unmatched. CDR3 length equals 15 residues. The germline V gene has CDR1 SGHDT and CDR2 YYEEEE. CDR3: CASSRTGAISYEQYV. CDR3 nucleotide sequence: TGTGCCAGCAGCCGGACAGGGGCCATCTCCTACGAGCAGTACGTC.

Written as DNA, the CDR3 is TGTGCCAGCAGCTCGACTAGCGGGGGGCACTACAATGAGCAGTTCTTC. As protein: CASSSTSGGHYNEQFF. This rearrangement joins TRBV5-6 to TRBJ2-1, with 13 positions matching TRBD2. The junction had 3 bases not matched to a gene; V was cut back by 3 bases and J by 3 bases. Germline assignment: CDR1 SGHDT and CDR2 YYEEEE. This CDR3 has 16 amino acids. Full variable domain (outside the CDR3, taken from reference TRBV5-6 and TRBJ2-1): DAGVTQSPTHLIKTRGQQVTLRCSPKSGHDTVSWYQQALGQGPQFIFQYYEEEERQRGNFPDRFSGHQFPNYSSELNVNALLLGDSALYLCASSSTSGGHYNEQFFGPGTRLTVL.

The gene calls are TRBV19 and TRBJ2-7; unclear D gene. V dropped 3 bases and J dropped 1 base, with 7 bases sitting between them. There are 13 residues in the CDR3. Germline V lookup: CDR1 LNHDA, CDR2 SQIVND (reference sequence). DNA for the CDR3: TGTGCCAGTAGTATTTCTCGGTCCTACGAGCAGTACTTC. The encoded protein is CASSISRSYEQYF.

The J gene is TRBJ2-3, the V gene TRBV6-1; D call uncertain. V was shortened by 6 bases and J by 2 bases, with 12 bases between the two germline ends. The germline V gene encodes CDR1 MNHNS and CDR2 SASEGT. The CDR3 spans 14 residues. DNA of the CDR3: TGTGCCAGCAGCTCGGGTCCCATCACAGATACGCAGTATTTT. It encodes CASSSGPITDTQYF.

This rearrangement joins TRBV12-3 or TRBV12-4 to TRBJ1-2; no firm D call. V was cut by 5 bases and J by 6 bases, with 13 bases left in between. There are 13 residues in the CDR3. CDR3 residues: CASSPNTRDGYTF. The CDR3 DNA reads TGTGCCAGCAGTCCGAACACCCGGGATGGCTACACCTTC.

The CDR3 coding sequence is TGTGCCAGCAGCCACCCCAGCCCGACGGGGGAGACCCAGTACTTC. It codes for CASSHPSPTGETQYF. The chain uses TRBV3-1 (or the pseudogene TRBV3-2) and TRBJ2-5, with D maybe TRBD2 (5 bases). The CDR3 length is 15 residues. Germline assignment: CDR1 LGHDT and CDR2 YNNKEL (reference sequence). The V and J ends lost 3 bases and 5 bases respectively, with 16 bases between them.

The chain recombines TRBV10-1 with TRBJ2-1; 11 bases line up with TRBD1. The germline gives CDR1 WNHNN, CDR2 SYGVQD (reference sequence). The CDR3 contains 17 residues. V dropped 2 bases and J dropped 9; count of bases not matched to a gene: 12. CDR3 sequence reads: CASSEPSGQGAFGEQFF. The DNA for the CDR3 is TGCGCCAGCAGTGAGCCTAGCGGACAGGGGGCCTTCGGTGAGCAGTTCTTC.

Points on this clone: The same CDR3 also results from other DNA sequences found in this sample. The chain links TRBV7-2 to TRBJ2-3; the D is unclear. Trimming shortened V by 1 base and J by 0 bases, and 5 bases separated the two germline ends. From germline, CDR1 is SGHTA and CDR2 FQGNSA. There are 14 residues in the CDR3. In nucleotides, the CDR3 is TGTGCCAGCAGCTTAGGTACTAGCACAGATACGCAGTATTTT. This gives the protein CASSLGTSTDTQYF.

This chain uses TRBV2 with TRBJ1-5; D perhaps matches TRBD1 (5 bases). The CDR3 runs to 14 residues. Trimming removed 3 bases at V and 2 bases at J, with 8 bases between. Germline V lookup: CDR1 SNHLY, CDR2 FYNNEI. The CDR3 region is CASSESGRNQPQHF. DNA for the CDR3: TGTGCCAGCAGTGAGTCAGGGCGCAATCAGCCCCAGCATTTT.

This clone was found a few times. The chain has TRBV6-5 and TRBJ1-2; 7 bases match TRBD1. Trimming cost V 5 bases and J 6 bases; bases outside gene matches: 6. Germline V gene lookup returns CDR1 MNHEY and CDR2 SVGAGI. This CDR3 spans 13 amino acids. As DNA, the CDR3 is TGTGCCAGCAGTCACTTACAGGGGAATGGCTACACCTTC. Translated, it gives CASSHLQGNGYTF.

In nucleotides, the CDR3 is TGTGCCTGTGCAGCGAAGGGGCTTAGGGAAAAACTGTTTTTT. It codes for CACAAKGLREKLFF. The chain links TRBV30 to TRBJ1-4; D is perhaps TRBD1 (5 bases). This CDR3 has 14 amino acids. Germline loops: CDR1 GTSNPN, CDR2 SVGIG (reference sequence). V was pared by 6 bases and J by 8 bases, with 19 bases between.

This chain uses TRBV25-1 with TRBJ1-2; 8 bases are shared with TRBD1. The CDR3 has 15 residues. Germline values: CDR1 MGHDK, CDR2 SYGVNS. Losses at the gene ends were 2 bases for V and 4 bases for J; bases not matched to a gene: 6. CDR3 sequence: CASSEQGALFYGYTF. CDR3 DNA: TGTGCCAGCAGTGAACAGGGGGCGTTATTCTATGGCTACACCTTC.

V is TRBV7-2 and J is TRBJ2-5; 7 bases match TRBD1. The CDR3 has 13 amino acids. After removal of 6 bases from V and 2 bases from J, the junction contained 3 bases not matched to a gene. Germline CDR1 SGHTA, CDR2 FQGNSA. CDR3 nucleotides: TGTGCCAGCAGAGGGACAGCTCAAGAGACCCAGTACTTC. Protein sequence: CASRGTAQETQYF. Variable domain in full (rest from reference TRBV7-2 and TRBJ2-5): GAGVSQSPSNKVTEKGKDVELRCDPISGHTALYWYRQSLGQGLEFLIYFQGNSAPDKSGLPSDRFSAERTGGSVSTLTIQRTQQEDSAVYLCASRGTAQETQYFGPGTRLLVL.

The V gene is TRBV30, the J gene TRBJ1-5; D perhaps matches TRBD1 (6 bases). The germline V gene has CDR1 GTSNPN and CDR2 SVGIG (reference sequence). The CDR3 loop spans 12 amino acids. The germline V and J ends were trimmed by 7 bases and 5 bases, with 12 bases remaining between them. In nucleotides, the CDR3 is TGTGCCTCGAAACAGGGAGATCAGCCCCAGCATTTT. Amino acids: CASKQGDQPQHF.

This clone has just one count. V and J are TRBV2 and TRBJ1-2, with 7 positions matching TRBD1. Trimming took 3 bases from V and 1 from J; bases not matched to a gene: 5. In germline, CDR1 is SNHLY, CDR2 FYNNEI. The CDR3 runs to 15 residues. The CDR3 protein is CASSDPQGVNYGYTF. CDR3 nucleotide sequence: TGTGCCAGCAGTGATCCCCAGGGGGTTAACTATGGCTACACCTTC.